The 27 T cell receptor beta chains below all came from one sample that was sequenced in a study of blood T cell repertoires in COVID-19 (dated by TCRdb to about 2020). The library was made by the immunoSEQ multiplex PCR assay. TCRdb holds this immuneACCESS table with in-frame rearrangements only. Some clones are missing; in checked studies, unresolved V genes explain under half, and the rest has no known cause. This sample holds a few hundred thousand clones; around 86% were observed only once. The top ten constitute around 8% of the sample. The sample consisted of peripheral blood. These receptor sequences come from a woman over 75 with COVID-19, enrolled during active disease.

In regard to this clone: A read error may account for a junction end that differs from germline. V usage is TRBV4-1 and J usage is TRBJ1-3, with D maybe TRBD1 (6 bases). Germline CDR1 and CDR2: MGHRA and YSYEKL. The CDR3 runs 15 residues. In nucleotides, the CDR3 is TGCGCCAGTTCGGGGGGCCTCCCCTTCAGTTACCCCCATTTTTTT. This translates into CASSGGLPFSYPHFF.

The CDR3: CASSTPGTGGNTGELFF. DNA for the CDR3: TGTGCCAGCAGCACCCCCGGGACAGGGGGGAACACCGGGGAGCTGTTTTTT. The chain links TRBV5-4 to TRBJ2-2, with TRBD1 matching over 11 bases. The length of the CDR3 is 17 residues. Germline CDR1 SGHNT, CDR2 YYREEE (reference sequence). V shed 4 bases, J shed 1 base, and the junction held 6 bases outside the gene matches.

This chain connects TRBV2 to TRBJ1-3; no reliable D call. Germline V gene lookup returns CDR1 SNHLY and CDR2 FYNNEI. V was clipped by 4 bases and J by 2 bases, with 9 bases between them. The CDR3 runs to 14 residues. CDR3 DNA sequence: TGTGCCAGCAGTGTCGTACTGCCTGGAAACACCATATATTTT. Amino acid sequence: CASSVVLPGNTIYF.

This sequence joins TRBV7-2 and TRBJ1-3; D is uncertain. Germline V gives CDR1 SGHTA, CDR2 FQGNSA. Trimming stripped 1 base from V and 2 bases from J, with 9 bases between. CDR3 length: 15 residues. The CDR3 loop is CASSLELAPGNTIYF. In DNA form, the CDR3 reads TGTGCCAGCAGCTTAGAACTAGCCCCTGGAAACACCATATATTTT. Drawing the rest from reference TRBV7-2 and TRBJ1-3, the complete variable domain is GAGVSQSPSNKVTEKGKDVELRCDPISGHTALYWYRQSLGQGLEFLIYFQGNSAPDKSGLPSDRFSAERTGGSVSTLTIQRTQQEDSAVYLCASSLELAPGNTIYFGEGSWLTVV.

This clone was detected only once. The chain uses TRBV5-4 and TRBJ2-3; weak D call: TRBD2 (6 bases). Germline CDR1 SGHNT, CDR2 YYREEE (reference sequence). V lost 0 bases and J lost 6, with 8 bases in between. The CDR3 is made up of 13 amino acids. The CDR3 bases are TGTGCCAGCAGCTTGGCGGGGAGGGATACGCAGTATTTT. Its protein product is CASSLAGRDTQYF.

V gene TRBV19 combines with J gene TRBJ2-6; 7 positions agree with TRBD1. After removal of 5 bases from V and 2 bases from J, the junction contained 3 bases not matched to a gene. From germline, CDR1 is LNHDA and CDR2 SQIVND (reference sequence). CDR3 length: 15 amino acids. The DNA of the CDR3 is TGTGCCAGTAGTCTTGGGACAGCTGGGGCCAACGTCCTGACTTTC. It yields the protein CASSLGTAGANVLTF.

CDR3 DNA sequence: TGTGCCAGCAGCGCAGGGACAGGGCACTATGGCTACACCTTC. Its protein product is CASSAGTGHYGYTF. The rearrangement uses TRBV9 and TRBJ1-2; TRBD1 matches at 9 bases. CDR3 length: 14 amino acids. After removal of 3 bases from V and 3 bases from J, the junction contained 3 bases not matched to a gene. CDR1 is SGDLS and CDR2 is YYNGEE in the germline V gene.

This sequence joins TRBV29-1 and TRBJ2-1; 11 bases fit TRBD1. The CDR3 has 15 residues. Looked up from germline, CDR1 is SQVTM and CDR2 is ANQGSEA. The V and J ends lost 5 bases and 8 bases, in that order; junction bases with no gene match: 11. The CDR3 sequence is CSVSPGTGGRDEQFF. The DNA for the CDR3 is TGCAGCGTTTCCCCAGGGACAGGGGGTAGGGATGAGCAGTTCTTC.

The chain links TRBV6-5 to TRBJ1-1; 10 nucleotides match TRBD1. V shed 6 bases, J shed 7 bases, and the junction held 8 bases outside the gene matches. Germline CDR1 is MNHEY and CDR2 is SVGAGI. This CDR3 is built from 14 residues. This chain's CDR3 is CASRGDRGGGEAFF. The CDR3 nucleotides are TGTGCCAGCAGAGGGGACAGGGGCGGTGGTGAAGCTTTCTTT.

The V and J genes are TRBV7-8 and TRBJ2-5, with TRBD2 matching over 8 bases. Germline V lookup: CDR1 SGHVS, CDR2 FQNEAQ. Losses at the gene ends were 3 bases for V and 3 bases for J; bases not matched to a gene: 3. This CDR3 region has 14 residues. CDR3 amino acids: CASSFGGAEETQYF. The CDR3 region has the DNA TGTGCCAGCAGCTTCGGGGGGGCCGAAGAGACCCAGTACTTC.

CDR3 DNA: TGCGCCAGCAGCTTGGGAGGGAGGGCCGCAGAGACCCAGTACTTC. Translated, it gives CASSLGGRAAETQYF. The chain couples TRBV5-1 to TRBJ2-5, with 7 bases identical to TRBD2. This CDR3 has 15 amino acids. The V and J ends lost 0 bases and 4 bases, in that order; junction bases with no gene match: 6. Germline V CDR1 and CDR2: SGHRS, YFSETQ.

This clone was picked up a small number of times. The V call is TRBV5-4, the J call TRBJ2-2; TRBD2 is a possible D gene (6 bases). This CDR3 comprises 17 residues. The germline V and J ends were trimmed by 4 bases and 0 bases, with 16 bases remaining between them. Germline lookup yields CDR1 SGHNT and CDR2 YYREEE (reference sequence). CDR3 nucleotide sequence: TGTGCCAGCAGCCCGGACCTTCTAGCGACGAACACCGGGGAGCTGTTTTTT. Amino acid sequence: CASSPDLLATNTGELFF.

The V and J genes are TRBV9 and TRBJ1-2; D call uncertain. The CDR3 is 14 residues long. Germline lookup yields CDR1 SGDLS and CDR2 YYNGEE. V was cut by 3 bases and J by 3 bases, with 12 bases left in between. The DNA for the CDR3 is TGTGCCAGCAGCGACGGGTTAGCCTACTATGGCTACACCTTC. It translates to CASSDGLAYYGYTF.

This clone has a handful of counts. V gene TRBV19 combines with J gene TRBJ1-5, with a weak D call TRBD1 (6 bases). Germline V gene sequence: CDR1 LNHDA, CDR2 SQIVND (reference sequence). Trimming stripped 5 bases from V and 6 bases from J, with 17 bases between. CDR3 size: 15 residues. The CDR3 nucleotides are TGTGCCAGTAGTCTCTTAATAGTAGGGGGTCAGCCCCAGCATTTT. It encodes CASSLLIVGGQPQHF.

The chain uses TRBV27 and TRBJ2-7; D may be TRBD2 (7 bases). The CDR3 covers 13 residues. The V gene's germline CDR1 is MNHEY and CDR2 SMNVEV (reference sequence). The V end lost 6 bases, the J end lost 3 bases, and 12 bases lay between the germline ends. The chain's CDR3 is CASRRGGSYEQYF. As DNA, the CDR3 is TGTGCCAGCAGGAGGGGGGGGAGCTACGAGCAGTACTTC.

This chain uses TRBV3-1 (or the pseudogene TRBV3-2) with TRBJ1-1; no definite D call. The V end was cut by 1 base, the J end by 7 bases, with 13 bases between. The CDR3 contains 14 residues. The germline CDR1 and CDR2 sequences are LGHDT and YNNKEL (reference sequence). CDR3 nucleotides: TGTGCCAGCAGCCAAGGAATAGCGGTGGGTGAAGCTTTCTTT. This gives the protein CASSQGIAVGEAFF.

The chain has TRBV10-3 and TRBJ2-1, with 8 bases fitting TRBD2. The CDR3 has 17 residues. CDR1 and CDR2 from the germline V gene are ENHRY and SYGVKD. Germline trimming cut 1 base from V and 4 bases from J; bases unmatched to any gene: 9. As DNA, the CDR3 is TGTGCCATCAGTGAGTTTGGAACTAGCGGAGCGTACAATGAGCAGTTCTTC. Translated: CAISEFGTSGAYNEQFF.

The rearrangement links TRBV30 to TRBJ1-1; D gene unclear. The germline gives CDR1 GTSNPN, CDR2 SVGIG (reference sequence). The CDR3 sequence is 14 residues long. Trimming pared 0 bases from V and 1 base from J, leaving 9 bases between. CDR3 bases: TGTGCCTGGAGTGTAGTGAACTCGAACACTGAAGCTTTCTTT. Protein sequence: CAWSVVNSNTEAFF.

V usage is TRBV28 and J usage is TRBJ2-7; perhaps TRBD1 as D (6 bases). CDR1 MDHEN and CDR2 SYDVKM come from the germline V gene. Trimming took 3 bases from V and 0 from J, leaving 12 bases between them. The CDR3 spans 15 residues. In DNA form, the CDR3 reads TGTGCCAGCAGTTTGCTAGGGGGAAGCTCCTACGAGCAGTACTTC. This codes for CASSLLGGSSYEQYF.

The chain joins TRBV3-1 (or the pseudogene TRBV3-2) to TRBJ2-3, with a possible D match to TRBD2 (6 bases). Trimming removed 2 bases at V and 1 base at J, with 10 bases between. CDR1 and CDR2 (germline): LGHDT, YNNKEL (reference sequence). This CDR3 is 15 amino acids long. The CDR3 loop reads CASSQSASGTDTQYF. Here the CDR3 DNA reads TGTGCCAGCAGCCAATCGGCTAGCGGCACAGATACGCAGTATTTT.

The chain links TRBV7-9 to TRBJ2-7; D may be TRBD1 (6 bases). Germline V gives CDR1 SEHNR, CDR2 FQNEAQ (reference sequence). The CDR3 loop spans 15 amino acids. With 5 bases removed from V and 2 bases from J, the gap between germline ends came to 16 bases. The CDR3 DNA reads TGTGCCAGCAGCGTCGGACAGAGCGAGGCCTACGAGCAGTACTTC. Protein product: CASSVGQSEAYEQYF.

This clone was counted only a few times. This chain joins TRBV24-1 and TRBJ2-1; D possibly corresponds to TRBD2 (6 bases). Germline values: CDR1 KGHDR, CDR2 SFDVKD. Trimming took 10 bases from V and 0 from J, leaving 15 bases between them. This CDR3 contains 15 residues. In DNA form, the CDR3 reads TGTGCCACATCTATCGGGAGAAGCTCCTACAATGAGCAGTTCTTC. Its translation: CATSIGRSSYNEQFF.

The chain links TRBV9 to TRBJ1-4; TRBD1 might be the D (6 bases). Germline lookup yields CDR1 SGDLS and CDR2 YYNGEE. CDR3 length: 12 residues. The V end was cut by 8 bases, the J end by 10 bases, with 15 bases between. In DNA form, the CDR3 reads TGTGCCAGTTCCCTCGTAGGGGGAAAACTGTTTTTT. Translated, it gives CASSLVGGKLFF.

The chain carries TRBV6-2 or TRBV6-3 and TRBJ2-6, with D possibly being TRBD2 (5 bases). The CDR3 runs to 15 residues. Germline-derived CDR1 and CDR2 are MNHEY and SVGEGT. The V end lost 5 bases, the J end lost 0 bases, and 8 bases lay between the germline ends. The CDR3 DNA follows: TGTGCCAGCAGTCGAGGGAACTCTGGGGCCAACGTCCTGACTTTC. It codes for CASSRGNSGANVLTF.

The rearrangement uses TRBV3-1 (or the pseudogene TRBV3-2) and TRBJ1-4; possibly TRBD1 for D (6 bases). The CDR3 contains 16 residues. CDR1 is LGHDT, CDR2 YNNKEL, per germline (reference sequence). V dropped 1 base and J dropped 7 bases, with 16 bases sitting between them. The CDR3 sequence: CASSQVKVDSSEKLFF. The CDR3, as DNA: TGTGCCAGCAGCCAAGTAAAAGTGGACAGCTCTGAAAAACTGTTTTTT.

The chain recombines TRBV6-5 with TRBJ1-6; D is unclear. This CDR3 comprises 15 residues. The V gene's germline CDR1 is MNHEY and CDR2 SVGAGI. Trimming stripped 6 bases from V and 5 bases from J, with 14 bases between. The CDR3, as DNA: TGTGCCAGCAGCCCCGGGTCGGGAAATAATTCACCCCTCCACTTT. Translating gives CASSPGSGNNSPLHF.

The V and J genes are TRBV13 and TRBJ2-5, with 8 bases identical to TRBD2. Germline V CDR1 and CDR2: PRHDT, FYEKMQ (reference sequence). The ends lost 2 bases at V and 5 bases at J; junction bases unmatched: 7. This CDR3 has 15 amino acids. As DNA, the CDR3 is TGTGCCAGCAGCTTACTTAGCGGGATCGGGGAGACCCAGTACTTC. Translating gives CASSLLSGIGETQYF.